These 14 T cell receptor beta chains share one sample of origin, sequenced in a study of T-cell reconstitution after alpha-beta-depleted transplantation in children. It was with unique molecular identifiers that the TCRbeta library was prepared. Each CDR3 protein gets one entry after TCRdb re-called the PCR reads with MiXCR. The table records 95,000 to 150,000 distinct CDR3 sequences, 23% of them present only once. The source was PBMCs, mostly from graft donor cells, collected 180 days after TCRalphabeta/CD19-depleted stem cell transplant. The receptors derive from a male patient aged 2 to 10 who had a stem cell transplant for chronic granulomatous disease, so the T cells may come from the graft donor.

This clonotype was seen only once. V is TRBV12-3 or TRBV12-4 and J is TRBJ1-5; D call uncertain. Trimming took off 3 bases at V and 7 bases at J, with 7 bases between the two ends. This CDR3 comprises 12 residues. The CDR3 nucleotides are TGTGCCAGCAGTTTCCTGGGGCAGCCCCAGCATTTT. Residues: CASSFLGQPQHF.

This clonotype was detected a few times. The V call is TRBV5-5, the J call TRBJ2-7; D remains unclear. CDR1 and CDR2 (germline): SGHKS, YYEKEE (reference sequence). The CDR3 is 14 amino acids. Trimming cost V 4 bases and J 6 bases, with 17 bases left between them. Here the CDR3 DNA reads TGTGCCAGCAGCAGGAATGCGCGTTTAGGCGAGCAGTACTTC. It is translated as CASSRNARLGEQYF. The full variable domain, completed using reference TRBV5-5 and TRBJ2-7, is DAGVTQSPTHLIKTRGQQVTLRCSPISGHKSVSWYQQVLGQGPQFIFQYYEKEERGRGNFPDRFSARQFPNYSSELNVNALLLGDSALYLCASSRNARLGEQYFGPGTRLTVT.

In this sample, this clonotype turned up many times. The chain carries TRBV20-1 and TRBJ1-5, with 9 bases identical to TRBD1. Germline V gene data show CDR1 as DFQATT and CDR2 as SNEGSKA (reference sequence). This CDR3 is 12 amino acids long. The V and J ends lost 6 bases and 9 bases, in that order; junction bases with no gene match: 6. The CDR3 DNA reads TGCAGTGCCCAGACAGGGGGTGTGCCCCAGCATTTT. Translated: CSAQTGGVPQHF.

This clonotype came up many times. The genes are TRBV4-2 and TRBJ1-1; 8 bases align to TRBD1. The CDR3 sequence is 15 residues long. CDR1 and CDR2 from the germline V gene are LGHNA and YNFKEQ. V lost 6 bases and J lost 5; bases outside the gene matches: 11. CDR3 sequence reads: CASRQGEMGDTEAFF. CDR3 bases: TGTGCCAGCAGACAGGGGGAAATGGGGGATACTGAAGCTTTCTTT.

This CDR3 is CASSFMSGHSYNEQFF. The DNA for the CDR3 is TGCGCCAGCAGCTTTATGTCGGGACATTCCTACAATGAGCAGTTCTTC. The chain couples TRBV5-1 to TRBJ2-1, with D perhaps matching TRBD1 (6 bases). CDR3 length: 16 residues. The germline gives CDR1 SGHRS, CDR2 YFSETQ. Trimming pared 2 bases from V and 1 base from J, leaving 13 bases between.

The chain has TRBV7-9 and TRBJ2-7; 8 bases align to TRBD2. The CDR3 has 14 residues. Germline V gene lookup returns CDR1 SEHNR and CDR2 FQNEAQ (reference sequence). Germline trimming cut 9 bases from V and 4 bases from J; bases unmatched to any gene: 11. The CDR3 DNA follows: TGTGCCAGTTCGCGTCCGGGACTAGAGTACGAGCAGTACTTC. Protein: CASSRPGLEYEQYF.

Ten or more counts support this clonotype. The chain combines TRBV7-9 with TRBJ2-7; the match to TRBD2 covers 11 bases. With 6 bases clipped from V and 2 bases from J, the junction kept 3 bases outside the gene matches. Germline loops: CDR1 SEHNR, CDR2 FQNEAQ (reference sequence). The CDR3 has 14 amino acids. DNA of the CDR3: TGTGCCAGCAGTTGGGGACTAGCGGCCTACGAGCAGTACTTC. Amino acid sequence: CASSWGLAAYEQYF.

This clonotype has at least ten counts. The CDR3 coding sequence is TGCGCCAGCAGCCTCTCCGCCTGGACCTACAATGAGCAGTTCTTC. Translation gives CASSLSAWTYNEQFF. V usage is TRBV5-1 and J usage is TRBJ2-1; D unresolved. The CDR3 totals 15 residues. CDR1 is SGHRS and CDR2 is YFSETQ in the germline V gene. Trimming removed 4 bases from V and 2 bases from J, with 13 bases in between.

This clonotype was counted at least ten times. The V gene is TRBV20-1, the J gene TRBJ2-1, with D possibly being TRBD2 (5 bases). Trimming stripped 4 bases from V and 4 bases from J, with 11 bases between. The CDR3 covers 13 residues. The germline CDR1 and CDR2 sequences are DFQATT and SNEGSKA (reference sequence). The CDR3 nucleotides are TGCAGTGCTAAGAGGGTCGAATACAATGAGCAGTTCTTC. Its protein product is CSAKRVEYNEQFF.

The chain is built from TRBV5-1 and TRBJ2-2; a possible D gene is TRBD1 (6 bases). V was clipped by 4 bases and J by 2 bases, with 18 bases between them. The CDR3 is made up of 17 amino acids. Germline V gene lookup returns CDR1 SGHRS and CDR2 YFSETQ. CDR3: CASSRREDSINTGELFF. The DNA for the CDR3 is TGCGCCAGCAGCCGACGAGAGGACAGTATTAACACCGGGGAGCTGTTTTTT.

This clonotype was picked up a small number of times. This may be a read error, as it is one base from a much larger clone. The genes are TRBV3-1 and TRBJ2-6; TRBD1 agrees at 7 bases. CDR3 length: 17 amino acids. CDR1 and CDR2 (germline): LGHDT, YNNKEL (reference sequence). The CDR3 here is CASSHRDSYSGANGLTF. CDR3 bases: TGTGCCAGCAGCCATAGGGACAGCTACTCTGGGGCCAACGGCCTGACTTTC. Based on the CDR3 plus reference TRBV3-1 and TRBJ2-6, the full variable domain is DTAVSQTPKYLVTQMGNDKSIKCEQNLGHDTMYWYKQDSKKFLKIMFSYNNKELIINETVPNRFSPKSPDKAHLNLHINSLELGDSAVYFCASSHRDSYSGANGLTFGAGSRLTVL.

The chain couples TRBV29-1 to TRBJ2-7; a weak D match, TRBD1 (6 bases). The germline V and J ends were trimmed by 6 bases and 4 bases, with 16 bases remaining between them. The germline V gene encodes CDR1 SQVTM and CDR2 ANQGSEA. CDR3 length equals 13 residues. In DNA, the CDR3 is TGCAGCGTATGGAGTGGGGGCCAGTACGAGCAGTACTTC. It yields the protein CSVWSGGQYEQYF.

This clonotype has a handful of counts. The DNA of the CDR3 is TGCAGTGCGCCGGACCGCCGGGGAACTGAAGCTTTCTTT. Protein product: CSAPDRRGTEAFF. The genes are TRBV20-1 and TRBJ1-1; D remains unclear. The V end was cut by 6 bases, the J end by 5 bases, with 16 bases between. There are 13 residues in the CDR3. Germline values: CDR1 DFQATT, CDR2 SNEGSKA (reference sequence).

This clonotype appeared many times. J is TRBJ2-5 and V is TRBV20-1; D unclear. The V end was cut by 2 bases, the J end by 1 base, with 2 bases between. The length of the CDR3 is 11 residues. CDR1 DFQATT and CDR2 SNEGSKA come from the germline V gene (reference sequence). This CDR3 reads CSARSQETQYF. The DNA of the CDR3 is TGCAGTGCTAGATCCCAAGAGACCCAGTACTTC.